This T cell receptor (beta chain) was observed in a study of shared clonotypes between healthy human individuals. Study-level information: The donor pool was made up of a couple of women and a few men aged 18 to 49.

Genomic DNA from each subset was divided evenly over several immunoSEQ plates. Libraries were prepared by immunoSEQ multiplex PCR; TCRdb keeps only in-frame clonotypes and omits some of them. The sample shows about 490,000 clones, 79% of them seen only once. This clone was picked up one time. The sequence derives from a middle-aged woman in good health. Some clones in this sample may be carry-over from other donors' samples. Sequenced: PBMCs.

The CDR3 bases are TGTGCCAGCAGAATACAGGGCCGGAGAGAGCAGTACTTC. This translates into CASRIQGRREQYF. The chain joins TRBV6-5 to TRBJ2-7; TRBD1 is a possible D gene (6 bases). Per the germline V gene, CDR1 is MNHEY and CDR2 is SVGAGI. The CDR3 extends over 13 amino acids. V was clipped by 6 bases and J by 7 bases, with 16 bases between them.